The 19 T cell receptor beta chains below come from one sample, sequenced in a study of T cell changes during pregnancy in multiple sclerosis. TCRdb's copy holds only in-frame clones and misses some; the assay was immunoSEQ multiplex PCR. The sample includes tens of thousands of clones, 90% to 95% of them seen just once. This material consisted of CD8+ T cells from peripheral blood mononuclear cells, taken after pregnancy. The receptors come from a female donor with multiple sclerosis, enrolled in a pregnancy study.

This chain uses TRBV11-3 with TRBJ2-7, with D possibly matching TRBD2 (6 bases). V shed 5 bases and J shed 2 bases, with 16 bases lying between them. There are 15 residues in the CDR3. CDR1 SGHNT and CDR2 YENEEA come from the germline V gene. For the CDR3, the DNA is TGTGCCAGCAGCCCTCCGGGGGTAGGGCCCTACGAGCAGTACTTC. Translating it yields CASSPPGVGPYEQYF.

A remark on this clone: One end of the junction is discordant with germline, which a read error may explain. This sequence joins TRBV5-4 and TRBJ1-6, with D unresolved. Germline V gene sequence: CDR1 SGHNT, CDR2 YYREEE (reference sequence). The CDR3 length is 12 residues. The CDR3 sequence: CASSFAGEIESF. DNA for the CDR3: TGTGCCAGCAGCTTTGCCGGGGAGATTGAGAGCTTT. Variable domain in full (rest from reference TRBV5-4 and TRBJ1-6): ETGVTQSPTHLIKTRGQQVTLRCSSQSGHNTVSWYQQALGQGPQFIFQYYREEENGRGNFPPRFSGLQFPNYSSELNVNALELDDSALYLCASSFAGEIESFGNGTRLTVT.

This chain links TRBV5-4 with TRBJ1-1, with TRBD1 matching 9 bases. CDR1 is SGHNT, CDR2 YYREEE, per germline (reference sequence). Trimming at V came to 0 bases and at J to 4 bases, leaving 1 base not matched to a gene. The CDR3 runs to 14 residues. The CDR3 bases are TGTGCCAGCAGCTTGGGGACAGGGGTCACTGAAGCTTTCTTT. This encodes CASSLGTGVTEAFF. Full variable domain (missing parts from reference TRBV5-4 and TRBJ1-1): ETGVTQSPTHLIKTRGQQVTLRCSSQSGHNTVSWYQQALGQGPQFIFQYYREEENGRGNFPPRFSGLQFPNYSSELNVNALELDDSALYLCASSLGTGVTEAFFGQGTRLTVV.

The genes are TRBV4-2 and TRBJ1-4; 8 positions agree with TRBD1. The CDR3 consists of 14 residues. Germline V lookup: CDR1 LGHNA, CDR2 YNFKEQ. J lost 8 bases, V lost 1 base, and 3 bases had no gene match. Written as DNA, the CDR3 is TGTGCCAGCAGCCAAGGTACAGGGGGAGAAAAACTGTTTTTT. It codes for CASSQGTGGEKLFF.

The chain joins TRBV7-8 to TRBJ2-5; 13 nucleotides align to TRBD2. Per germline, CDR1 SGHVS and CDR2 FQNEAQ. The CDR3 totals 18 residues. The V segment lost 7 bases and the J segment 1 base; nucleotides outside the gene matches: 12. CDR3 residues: CASTYLPWTSGGQETQYF. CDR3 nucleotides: TGTGCCAGCACCTACCTGCCCTGGACTAGCGGGGGCCAAGAGACCCAGTACTTC. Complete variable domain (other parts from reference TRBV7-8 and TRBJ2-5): GAGVSQSPRYKVAKRGQDVALRCDPISGHVSLFWYQQALGQGPEFLTYFQNEAQLDKSGLPSDRFFAERPEGSVSTLKIQRTQQEDSAVYLCASTYLPWTSGGQETQYFGPGTRLLVL.

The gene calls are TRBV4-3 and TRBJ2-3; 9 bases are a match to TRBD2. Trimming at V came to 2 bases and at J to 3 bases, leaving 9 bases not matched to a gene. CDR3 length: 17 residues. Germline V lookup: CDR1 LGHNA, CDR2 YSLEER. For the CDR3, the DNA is TGCGCCAGCAGCCAATCGACGCGGGGGGGCCTAACAGATACGCAGTATTTT. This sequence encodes CASSQSTRGGLTDTQYF.

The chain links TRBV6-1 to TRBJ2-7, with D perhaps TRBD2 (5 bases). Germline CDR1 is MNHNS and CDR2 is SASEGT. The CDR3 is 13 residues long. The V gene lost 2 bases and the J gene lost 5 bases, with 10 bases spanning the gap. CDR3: CASSELAGDEQYF. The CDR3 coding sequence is TGTGCCAGCAGTGAATTGGCCGGGGACGAGCAGTACTTC.

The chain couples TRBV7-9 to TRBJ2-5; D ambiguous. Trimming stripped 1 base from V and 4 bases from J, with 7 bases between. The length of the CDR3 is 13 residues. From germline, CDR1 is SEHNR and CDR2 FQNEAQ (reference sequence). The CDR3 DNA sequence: TGTGCCAGCAGCTTAGGGCCAGTAGAGACCCAGTACTTC. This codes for CASSLGPVETQYF.

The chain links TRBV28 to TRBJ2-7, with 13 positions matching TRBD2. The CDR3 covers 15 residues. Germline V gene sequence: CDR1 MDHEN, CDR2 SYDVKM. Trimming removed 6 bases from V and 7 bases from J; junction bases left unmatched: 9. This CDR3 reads CASSHIGLAGDEQYF. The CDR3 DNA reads TGTGCCAGCAGCCACATAGGACTAGCGGGAGATGAGCAGTACTTC.

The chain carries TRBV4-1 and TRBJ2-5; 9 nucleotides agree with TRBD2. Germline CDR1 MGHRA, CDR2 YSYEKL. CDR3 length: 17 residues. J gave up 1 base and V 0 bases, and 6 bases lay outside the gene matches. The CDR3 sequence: CASSQDGLAGIQETQYF. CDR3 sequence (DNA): TGCGCCAGCAGCCAAGATGGGCTAGCGGGGATCCAAGAGACCCAGTACTTC.

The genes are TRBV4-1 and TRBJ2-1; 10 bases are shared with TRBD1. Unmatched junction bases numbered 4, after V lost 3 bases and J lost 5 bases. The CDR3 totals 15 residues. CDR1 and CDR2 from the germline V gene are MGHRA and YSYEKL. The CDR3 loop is CASSHGTGAHNEQFF. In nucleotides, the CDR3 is TGCGCCAGCAGCCACGGGACAGGGGCCCACAATGAGCAGTTCTTC.

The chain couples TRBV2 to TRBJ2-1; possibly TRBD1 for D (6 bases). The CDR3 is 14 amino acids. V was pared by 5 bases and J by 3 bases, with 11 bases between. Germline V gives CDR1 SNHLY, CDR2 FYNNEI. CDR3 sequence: CASSPSDSYNEQFF. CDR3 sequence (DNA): TGTGCCAGCAGTCCATCGGACAGCTACAATGAGCAGTTCTTC.

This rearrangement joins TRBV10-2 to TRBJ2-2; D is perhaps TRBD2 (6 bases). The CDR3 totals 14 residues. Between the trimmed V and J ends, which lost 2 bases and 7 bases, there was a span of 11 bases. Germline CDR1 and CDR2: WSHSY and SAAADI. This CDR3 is CASSEPSVGGELFF. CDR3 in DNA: TGCGCCAGCAGTGAGCCTAGCGTGGGCGGGGAGCTGTTTTTT.

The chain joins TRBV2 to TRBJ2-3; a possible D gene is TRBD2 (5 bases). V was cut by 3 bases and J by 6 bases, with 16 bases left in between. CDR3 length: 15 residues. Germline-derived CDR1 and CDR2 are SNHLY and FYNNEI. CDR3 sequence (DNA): TGTGCCAGCAGTGAGAGACTTCCCTGGGAGGATACGCAGTATTTT. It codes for CASSERLPWEDTQYF. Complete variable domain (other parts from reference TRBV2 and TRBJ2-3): EPEVTQTPSHQVTQMGQEVILRCVPISNHLYFYWYRQILGQKVEFLVSFYNNEISEKSEIFDDQFSVERPDGSNFTLKIRSTKLEDSAMYFCASSERLPWEDTQYFGPGTRLTVL.

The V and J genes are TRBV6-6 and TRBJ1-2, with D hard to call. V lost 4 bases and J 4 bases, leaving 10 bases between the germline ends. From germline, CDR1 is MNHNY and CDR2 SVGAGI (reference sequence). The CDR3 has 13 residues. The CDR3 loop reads CASSSDYPYGYTF. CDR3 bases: TGTGCCAGCAGTTCGGACTATCCCTATGGCTACACCTTC.

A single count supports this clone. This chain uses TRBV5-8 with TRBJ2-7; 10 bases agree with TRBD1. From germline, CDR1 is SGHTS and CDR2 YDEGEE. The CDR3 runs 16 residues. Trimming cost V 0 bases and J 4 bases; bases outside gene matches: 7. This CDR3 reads CASSLDGGQGDYEQYF. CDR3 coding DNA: TGTGCCAGCAGCTTGGACGGCGGACAGGGGGATTACGAGCAGTACTTC.

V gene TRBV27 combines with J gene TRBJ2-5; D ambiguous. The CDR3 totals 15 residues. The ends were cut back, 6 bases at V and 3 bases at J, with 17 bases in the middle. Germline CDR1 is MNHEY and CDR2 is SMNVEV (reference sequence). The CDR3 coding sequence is TGTGCCAGCAGCTCCTACAGCACCCTGGAAGAGACCCAGTACTTC. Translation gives CASSSYSTLEETQYF.

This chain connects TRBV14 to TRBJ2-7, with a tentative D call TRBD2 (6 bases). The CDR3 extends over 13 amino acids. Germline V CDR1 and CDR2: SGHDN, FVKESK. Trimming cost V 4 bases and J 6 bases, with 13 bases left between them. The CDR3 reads CASSRGGGGEQYF. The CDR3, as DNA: TGTGCCAGCAGCCGGGGAGGAGGTGGCGAGCAGTACTTC.

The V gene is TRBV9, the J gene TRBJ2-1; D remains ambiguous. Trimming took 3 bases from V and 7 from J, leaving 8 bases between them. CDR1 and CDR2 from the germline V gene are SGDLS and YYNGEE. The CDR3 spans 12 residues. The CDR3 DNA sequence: TGTGCCAGCAGCGGACAAGGTAATGAGCAGTTCTTC. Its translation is CASSGQGNEQFF.